These 11 T cell receptor beta chains were all obtained from the same sample, sequenced in a study of shared clonotypes between healthy human individuals. Assay: immunoSEQ multiplex PCR; the TCRdb copy retains only in-frame clones and omits some. This sample has around 700,000 clones, with about 80% found just once. Sequencing was done on a sample of memory CD4+ T cells sorted from blood. Subset specified: CD45RA-negative fraction. Receptors originate from a woman in her thirties in good health.

As regards this clone: The sample carries other DNA sequences with the same CDR3. The chain combines TRBV28 with TRBJ2-7; D call uncertain. CDR1 is MDHEN and CDR2 is SYDVKM in the germline V gene. The CDR3 runs to 12 residues. V lost 2 bases and J 4 bases, leaving 6 bases between the germline ends. CDR3 residues: CASSLGRYEQYF. In nucleotides, the CDR3 is TGTGCCAGCAGTTTAGGGCGGTACGAGCAGTACTTC. The full variable domain, with the rest looked up from reference TRBV28 and TRBJ2-7, is DVKVTQSSRYLVKRTGEKVFLECVQDMDHENMFWYRQDPGLGLRLIYFSYDVKMKEKGDIPEGYSVSREKKERFSLILESASTNQTSMYLCASSLGRYEQYFGPGTRLTVT.

This clone was observed a few times. Other DNA sequences in this sample translate to the same CDR3. The CDR3 sequence: CASSFGNSYNEQFF. CDR3 nucleotide sequence: TGCGCCAGCAGCTTTGGCAATTCCTACAATGAGCAGTTCTTC. This chain connects TRBV5-1 to TRBJ2-1; D is undetermined. The V gene's germline CDR1 is SGHRS and CDR2 YFSETQ. The CDR3 is 14 residues long. V lost 2 bases, J lost 1 base, and 7 bases lay in between.

This chain connects TRBV28 to TRBJ2-7, with unresolved D. Germline CDR1 and CDR2: MDHEN and SYDVKM. Trimming stripped 2 bases from V and 7 bases from J, with 12 bases between. The CDR3 consists of 13 residues. The DNA for the CDR3 is TGTGCCAGCAGTTTACCCCCTCTGTTTGAGCAGTACTTC. As protein: CASSLPPLFEQYF.

This chain uses TRBV7-6 with TRBJ2-5; 7 bases fit TRBD2. The CDR3 contains 15 residues. The V segment lost 0 bases and the J segment 1 base; nucleotides outside the gene matches: 2. The germline gives CDR1 SGHVS, CDR2 FNYEAQ. The CDR3 DNA is TGTGCCAGCAGCTTAGCTGCGGGGGTCCAAGAGACCCAGTACTTC. This translates into CASSLAAGVQETQYF. Together with reference TRBV7-6 and TRBJ2-5, the CDR3 gives the full variable domain: GAGVSQSPRYKVTKRGQDVALRCDPISGHVSLYWYRQALGQGPEFLTYFNYEAQQDKSGLPNDRFSAERPEGSISTLTIQRTEQRDSAMYRCASSLAAGVQETQYFGPGTRLLVL.

J is TRBJ2-7 and V is TRBV6-6, with D perhaps assigned TRBD1 or TRBD2 (5 bases each). Germline V gives CDR1 MNHNY, CDR2 SVGAGI (reference sequence). This CDR3 comprises 14 residues. Trimming cost V 11 bases and J 6 bases, with 23 bases left between them. CDR3 sequence reads: CASSPGSPTSEQYF. CDR3 DNA sequence: TGTGCCTCAAGCCCAGGGTCCCCTACTAGCGAGCAGTACTTC.

This clone has just one count. V is TRBV7-2 and J is TRBJ1-2; D unclear. Germline V gene data show CDR1 as SGHTA and CDR2 as FQGNSA. This CDR3 comprises 13 residues. V was trimmed by 1 base and J by 5 bases, leaving 8 bases between them. CDR3 sequence: CASSLGPSYGYTF. Written as DNA, the CDR3 is TGTGCCAGCAGCTTAGGGCCGTCTTATGGCTACACCTTC.

The chain is built from TRBV9 and TRBJ2-5, with TRBD1 matching 8 bases. V shed 0 bases, J shed 4 bases, and the junction held 11 bases outside the gene matches. This CDR3 has 17 residues. Per germline, CDR1 SGDLS and CDR2 YYNGEE. CDR3 nucleotides: TGTGCCAGCAGCGTAGCTACAGGGGGGCTAGGACGAGAGACCCAGTACTTC. Translating it yields CASSVATGGLGRETQYF. The variable domain in full, completed from reference TRBV9 and TRBJ2-5, reads DSGVTQTPKHLITATGQRVTLRCSPRSGDLSVYWYQQSLDQGLQFLIQYYNGEERAKGNILERFSAQQFPDLHSELNLSSLELGDSALYFCASSVATGGLGRETQYFGPGTRLLVL.

This clone was recorded many times. The chain recombines TRBV10-1 with TRBJ2-1; no clear D gene. Germline CDR1 and CDR2: WNHNN and SYGVQD (reference sequence). Trimming stripped 2 bases from V and 9 bases from J, with 11 bases between. The CDR3 runs to 13 residues. The CDR3 nucleotides are TGCGCCAGCAGTGAGCCCCGCTACGGTGAGCAGTTCTTC. Its translation is CASSEPRYGEQFF.

Note on this clone: Other DNA sequences in the sample encode the same CDR3. This chain's CDR3 is CASSLGLQETQYF. Written as DNA, the CDR3 is TGCGCCAGCAGCTTGGGACTACAAGAGACCCAGTACTTC. The chain combines TRBV5-1 with TRBJ2-5; D may be TRBD2 (5 bases). V lost 0 bases, J lost 2 bases, and 5 bases lay in between. Germline V gene lookup returns CDR1 SGHRS and CDR2 YFSETQ. The CDR3 has 13 amino acids.

The J gene is TRBJ1-1, the V gene TRBV28; TRBD1 matches 7 bases. Germline lookup yields CDR1 MDHEN and CDR2 SYDVKM. The CDR3 loop spans 16 amino acids. J was trimmed by 6 bases and V by 3 bases; bases with no gene match: 13. The CDR3 protein is CASSFNPDRVGSEAFF. CDR3 nucleotides: TGTGCCAGCAGTTTCAACCCCGACAGGGTTGGATCTGAAGCTTTCTTT.

This clone was observed a single time. V and J are TRBV28 and TRBJ2-7; 8 bases are shared with TRBD1. V was clipped by 7 bases and J by 4 bases; unmatched bases: 12. CDR3 length: 15 amino acids. The germline V gene has CDR1 MDHEN and CDR2 SYDVKM. The CDR3 DNA is TGTGCCAGCACCACCTTCGGACAGGGCCTTTACGAGCAGTACTTC. Protein: CASTTFGQGLYEQYF.